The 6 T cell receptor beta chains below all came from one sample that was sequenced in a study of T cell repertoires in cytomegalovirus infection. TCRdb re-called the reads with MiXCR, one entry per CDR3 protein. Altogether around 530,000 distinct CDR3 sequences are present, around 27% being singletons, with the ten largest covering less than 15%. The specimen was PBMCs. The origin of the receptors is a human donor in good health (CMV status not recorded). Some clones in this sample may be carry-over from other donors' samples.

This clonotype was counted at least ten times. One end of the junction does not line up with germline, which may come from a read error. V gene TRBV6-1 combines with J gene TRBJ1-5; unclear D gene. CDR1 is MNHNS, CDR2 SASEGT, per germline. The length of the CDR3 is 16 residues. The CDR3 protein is CASSFTVPGSDQPQHF. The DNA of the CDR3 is TGTGCCAGCAGTTTCACAGTTCCGGGTAGCGATCAGCCCCAGCATTTT.

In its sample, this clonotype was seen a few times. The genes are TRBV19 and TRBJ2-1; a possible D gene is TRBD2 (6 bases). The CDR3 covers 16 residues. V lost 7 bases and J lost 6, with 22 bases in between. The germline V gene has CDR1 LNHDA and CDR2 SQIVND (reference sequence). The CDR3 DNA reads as TGTGCCAGTACCCATGGCAGGAGCAGGGAGGCCAATGAGCAGTTCTTC. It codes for CASTHGRSREANEQFF.

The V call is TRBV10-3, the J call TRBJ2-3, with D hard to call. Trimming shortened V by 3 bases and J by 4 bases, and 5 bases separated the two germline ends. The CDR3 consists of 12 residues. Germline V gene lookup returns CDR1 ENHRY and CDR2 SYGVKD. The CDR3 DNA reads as TGTGCCATCAGTGATCGGGCAGATACGCAGTATTTT. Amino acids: CAISDRADTQYF.

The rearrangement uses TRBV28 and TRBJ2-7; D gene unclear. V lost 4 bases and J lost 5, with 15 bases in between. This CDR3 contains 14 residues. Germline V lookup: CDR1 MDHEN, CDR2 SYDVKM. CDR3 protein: CASSWTRSVDEQYF. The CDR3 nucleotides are TGTGCCAGCAGTTGGACCCGCTCAGTGGACGAGCAGTACTTC.

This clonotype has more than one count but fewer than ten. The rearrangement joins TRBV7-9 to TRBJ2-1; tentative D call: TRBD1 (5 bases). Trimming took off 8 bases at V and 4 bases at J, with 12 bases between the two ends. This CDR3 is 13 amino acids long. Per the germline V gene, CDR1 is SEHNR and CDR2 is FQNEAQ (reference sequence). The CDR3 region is CASRSQGYNEQFF. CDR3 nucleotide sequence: TGTGCCAGCCGAAGTCAGGGTTACAATGAGCAGTTCTTC.

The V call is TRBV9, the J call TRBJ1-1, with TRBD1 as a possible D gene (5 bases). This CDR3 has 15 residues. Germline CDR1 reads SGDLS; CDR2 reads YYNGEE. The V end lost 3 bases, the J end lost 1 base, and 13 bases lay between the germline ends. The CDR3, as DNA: TGTGCCAGCAGCGCGGGGACGTTGGGGAACACTGAAGCTTTCTTT. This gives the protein CASSAGTLGNTEAFF.